This T cell receptor beta chain stems from a study of blood T cell repertoires in COVID-19. This CDR3 comprises 15 residues. The V gene's germline CDR1 is SGHTA and CDR2 FQGNSA. J gave up 12 bases and V 5 bases, and 16 bases lay outside the gene matches. Only a few counts were recorded for this clone. Assay: immunoSEQ multiplex PCR; the TCRdb copy retains only in-frame clones and omits some. The profile shows under 100,000 clones, approximately 87% of them singletons. The chain couples TRBV7-2 to TRBJ2-7; TRBD2 matches at 10 bases. The source material was peripheral blood. This receptor was obtained from a human donor in a cohort sampled during active COVID-19. CDR3 nucleotides: TGTGCCAGCAGCCCCGACCCAGCGGGAGGGCCTCAAGGGTACTTC. This codes for CASSPDPAGGPQGYF.